The 14 T cell receptor beta chains in this list originate from one sample, sequenced in a study of shared clonotypes between healthy human individuals. Clones were sequenced by immunoSEQ multiplex PCR, and TCRdb holds only the in-frame ones, with some missing. The data contain around 350,000 clones, about 70% of them singletons. The source material was memory CD4+ T cells sorted from blood. The subset denotes: CD45RA-negative fraction. The receptors originated from a man aged 30-40 years in good health.

The chain recombines TRBV5-1 with TRBJ2-5; D gene unclear. The CDR3 is made up of 13 amino acids. Germline CDR1 SGHRS, CDR2 YFSETQ. Trimming left V 3 bases short and J 5 bases short, with 11 bases between. The CDR3 sequence is CASSSTSYETQYF. CDR3 DNA: TGCGCCAGCAGCTCCACCAGTTACGAGACCCAGTACTTC.

This clone has just a few counts. CDR3 DNA: TGTGCCAGCAGTTTAATTGGAGTGAGGGCCGGTAAAGAGACCCAGTACTTC. It is translated as CASSLIGVRAGKETQYF. The V call is TRBV28, the J call TRBJ2-5, with D perhaps TRBD2 (5 bases). This CDR3 is built from 17 residues. Germline CDR1 and CDR2: MDHEN and SYDVKM. Deletions cut 2 bases from V and 3 bases from J, with 19 bases between.

This chain joins TRBV5-5 and TRBJ2-3; TRBD1 matches 8 bases. J gave up 5 bases and V 4 bases, and 6 bases lay outside the gene matches. The germline CDR1 and CDR2 sequences are SGHKS and YYEKEE (reference sequence). The CDR3 is made up of 14 amino acids. The CDR3 here is CASSTGGSGDTQYF. CDR3 bases: TGTGCCAGCAGCACAGGGGGGAGTGGAGATACGCAGTATTTT.

The V call is TRBV5-1, the J call TRBJ1-1; possible D gene TRBD1, 6 bases. This CDR3 comprises 17 residues. Trimming stripped 4 bases from V and 3 bases from J, with 22 bases between. Germline-derived CDR1 and CDR2 are SGHRS and YFSETQ. CDR3 in DNA: TGCGCCAGCAGCCCGAATCAGGGGCTACGGGGCCACACTGAAGCTTTCTTT. Its translation: CASSPNQGLRGHTEAFF.

This clone was recorded a few times. The V call is TRBV6-5, the J call TRBJ2-2; no clear D. Germline V CDR1 and CDR2: MNHEY, SVGAGI. The V end was cut by 6 bases, the J end by 6 bases, with 17 bases between. CDR3 length equals 15 residues. The CDR3 spells CASSGFHSLSGELFF. The CDR3 nucleotides read TGTGCCAGCAGCGGGTTTCACTCTCTGTCCGGGGAGCTGTTTTTT.

V gene TRBV27 combines with J gene TRBJ1-1; D possibly corresponds to TRBD1 (5 bases). The CDR3 is made up of 15 amino acids. Germline CDR1 and CDR2: MNHEY and SMNVEV (reference sequence). The V and J ends lost 6 bases and 8 bases respectively, with 22 bases between them. Here the CDR3 reads CASSPQGGPYSEAFF. Here the CDR3 DNA reads TGTGCCAGCAGCCCTCAGGGTGGGCCGTATTCAGAAGCTTTCTTT.

This chain links TRBV6-6 with TRBJ2-5, with 11 nucleotides matching TRBD2. V gave up 4 bases and J gave up 5 bases; unmatched junction bases: 9. The CDR3 length is 16 residues. Germline V CDR1 and CDR2: MNHNY, SVGAGI (reference sequence). The CDR3 nucleotides read TGTGCCAGCAGTTCCAGGGGTAGCGGGAGGGGGGAGACCCAGTACTTC. Amino acids: CASSSRGSGRGETQYF.

This clone has a handful of counts. The rearrangement uses TRBV2 and TRBJ2-1, with TRBD2 identical over 7 bases. The V and J ends lost 4 bases and 2 bases, in that order; junction bases with no gene match: 5. In germline, CDR1 is SNHLY, CDR2 FYNNEI. The CDR3 runs to 15 residues. The CDR3 protein is CASSGSSGTYNEQFF. In DNA, the CDR3 is TGTGCCAGCAGTGGCTCTAGCGGAACCTACAATGAGCAGTTCTTC.

This chain uses TRBV28 with TRBJ2-5; possible D gene TRBD1, 5 bases. V lost 5 bases and J lost 3, with 16 bases in between. The CDR3 is 15 amino acids. CDR1 MDHEN and CDR2 SYDVKM come from the germline V gene. CDR3 DNA sequence: TGTGCCAGCAGTCCATCCAAAGGGGTTGAAGAGACCCAGTACTTC. It codes for CASSPSKGVEETQYF.

CDR3 in DNA: TGTGCCAGTAGTCCGGGGTGGAACACTGAAGCTTTCTTT. Translation gives CASSPGWNTEAFF. The V call is TRBV19, the J call TRBJ1-1; D is unclear. The CDR3 has 13 residues. Germline loops: CDR1 LNHDA, CDR2 SQIVND (reference sequence). The V gene lost 5 bases and the J gene lost 1 base, with 8 bases spanning the gap.

In its sample, this clone was seen a few times. V usage is TRBV7-2 and J usage is TRBJ1-5; D call uncertain. CDR3 size: 16 residues. Trimming stripped 5 bases from V and 2 bases from J, with 16 bases between. Germline loops: CDR1 SGHTA, CDR2 FQGNSA. As DNA, the CDR3 is TGTGCCAGCAGCCCCCTCGGCGGGAGGGGCAATCAGCCCCAGCATTTT. Translated: CASSPLGGRGNQPQHF.

This clone was recorded only once. The CDR3 DNA reads TGTGCCAGCAGCTCACAGGCCTACGAGCAGTACTTC. Its translation: CASSSQAYEQYF. The V gene is TRBV6-1, the J gene TRBJ2-7; TRBD1 might be the D (5 bases). CDR3 length: 12 residues. Deletions cut 6 bases from V and 2 bases from J, with 8 bases between. Germline assignment: CDR1 MNHNS and CDR2 SASEGT.

This clone was counted at least ten times. The rearrangement uses TRBV19 and TRBJ2-6, with D possibly matching TRBD1 (5 bases). The CDR3 extends over 17 amino acids. Per the germline V gene, CDR1 is LNHDA and CDR2 is SQIVND (reference sequence). V shed 2 bases and J shed 2 bases, with 13 bases lying between them. The CDR3 nucleotides read TGTGCCAGTAGTATACCCATCGGCAGGGCTGGGGCCAACGTCCTGACTTTC. Amino acids: CASSIPIGRAGANVLTF.

This clone was seen only a few times. The gene calls are TRBV11-2 and TRBJ1-4, with a weak D call TRBD1 (5 bases). The CDR3 loop spans 13 amino acids. V lost 0 bases and J lost 8, with 7 bases in between. Germline V gives CDR1 SGHAT, CDR2 FQNNGV. CDR3 protein: CASSLEYREKLFF. The CDR3 bases are TGTGCCAGCAGCTTAGAATACAGGGAAAAACTGTTTTTT.